The clone carrying this T cell receptor (beta chain) was seen a single time. Its antigen is undetermined. Use of 60 Vbeta and 13 Jbeta primers characterized the PCR. Data came from immunoSEQ multiplex PCR; TCRdb stores just in-frame clones and leaves some out. The sample contains roughly 97,000 clones, around 82% of which appear only once. The record originates from a study of cytomegalovirus exposure and HLA in healthy donors. About the study: The study's early data release held about 85 million unique TCRs from HLA-typed donors. Study observations and caveats: TCR beta sequences reportedly predicted most subjects' HLA-A and HLA-B alleles accurately.

The CDR3 runs 15 residues. V trimming: 4 bases; J trimming: 4 bases; junction bases outside the gene matches: 7. CDR1 is SGHTA and CDR2 is FQGTGA in the germline V gene. The chain uses TRBV7-3 and TRBJ2-1; 7 positions agree with TRBD2. The source material was PBMCs. The sequence was collected from a middle-aged woman in good health and CMV-seronegative. Here the CDR3 DNA reads TGTGCCAGCAGCTCCCCGGGACTAACTTACAATGAGCAGTTCTTC. It codes for CASSSPGLTYNEQFF.